One sample yielded the 10 T cell receptor beta chains listed below, sequenced in a study of blood T cell repertoires in COVID-19. The assay was immunoSEQ multiplex PCR, and TCRdb's table has in-frame clones only and misses some. The table lists 170,000 or so clones, 65% to 85% of them singletons. Source material: peripheral blood. The receptor set was obtained from an older woman with acute or convalescent COVID-19.

The V gene is TRBV27, the J gene TRBJ2-1, with 11 bases that match TRBD2. V shed 3 bases and J 7 bases; nucleotides not matched to a gene: 11. CDR1 is MNHEY and CDR2 is SMNVEV in the germline V gene (reference sequence). This CDR3 comprises 17 residues. CDR3 in DNA: TGTGCCAGCAGTTTCTCCACCGGGACTAGCGGTTTGAATGAGCAGTTCTTC. This gives the protein CASSFSTGTSGLNEQFF.

The J gene is TRBJ1-1, the V gene TRBV11-2, with 7 bases lining up with TRBD1. This CDR3 is 18 amino acids long. Germline lookup yields CDR1 SGHAT and CDR2 FQNNGV. Unmatched junction bases numbered 15, after V lost 5 bases and J lost 0 bases. CDR3 in DNA: TGTGCCAGCAGCCCGAGGGGGACAGCAAGTATTATGAACACTGAAGCTTTCTTT. Amino acid sequence: CASSPRGTASIMNTEAFF.

This clone came up once. This rearrangement joins TRBV30 to TRBJ2-5; TRBD1 agrees at 7 bases. The CDR3 is made up of 13 amino acids. The junction had 7 bases not matched to a gene; V was cut back by 2 bases and J by 7 bases. CDR1 and CDR2 from the germline V gene are GTSNPN and SVGIG (reference sequence). For the CDR3, the DNA is TGTGCCTGGAGTACGACAGGGCCCGGGACCCAGTACTTC. Residues: CAWSTTGPGTQYF.

This clone was detected ten times or more. The J gene is TRBJ2-7, the V gene TRBV5-1, with D perhaps matching TRBD2 (6 bases). The length of the CDR3 is 15 residues. Trimming left V 3 bases short and J 4 bases short, with 17 bases between. CDR1 and CDR2 from the germline V gene are SGHRS and YFSETQ. This CDR3 is CASSSTGPGDYEQYF. The CDR3 region has the DNA TGCGCCAGCAGCTCCACAGGACCGGGGGATTACGAGCAGTACTTC.

The V and J genes are TRBV5-1 and TRBJ1-4; the D gene is possibly TRBD1 (5 bases). Germline CDR1 reads SGHRS; CDR2 reads YFSETQ. V was trimmed by 1 base and J by 4 bases, leaving 14 bases between them. CDR3 length equals 16 residues. CDR3 sequence reads: CASSLSPRASNEKLFF. CDR3 DNA: TGCGCCAGCAGCTTGTCCCCCAGGGCGAGTAATGAAAAACTGTTTTTT.

The gene calls are TRBV6-5 and TRBJ2-7; unclear D gene. CDR1 and CDR2 from the germline V gene are MNHEY and SVGAGI. The CDR3 covers 10 residues. V lost 8 bases and J 0 bases, leaving 2 bases between the germline ends. As DNA, the CDR3 is TGTGCCAGCCTCTCCTACGAGCAGTACTTC. Translation gives CASLSYEQYF.

This clone was seen more than once but under ten times. The CDR3 DNA is TGTGCCAGCAGCTGGACACTTTATAATTCACCCCTCCACTTT. Protein: CASSWTLYNSPLHF. V is TRBV5-5 and J is TRBJ1-6; the D gene is possibly TRBD1 (5 bases). Germline CDR1 SGHKS, CDR2 YYEKEE (reference sequence). The CDR3 has 14 amino acids. With 3 bases removed from V and 4 bases from J, the gap between germline ends came to 8 bases.

This clone was counted only a few times. This rearrangement joins TRBV7-3 to TRBJ2-3; tentatively, D is TRBD2 (6 bases). Germline V lookup: CDR1 SGHTA, CDR2 FQGTGA. The V end was cut by 3 bases, the J end by 1 base, with 8 bases between. There are 14 residues in the CDR3. CDR3 DNA: TGTGCCAGCAGCTTTAGCGGACGCACAGATACGCAGTATTTT. It encodes CASSFSGRTDTQYF.

The V and J genes are TRBV6-2 or TRBV6-3 and TRBJ2-5; 9 bases agree with TRBD2. The length of the CDR3 is 16 residues. V lost 2 bases, J lost 1 base, and 5 bases stayed unmatched. Germline assignment: CDR1 MNHEY and CDR2 SVGEGT. CDR3: CASSYGGLALQETQYF. The CDR3 nucleotides read TGTGCCAGCAGTTACGGGGGACTAGCCCTCCAAGAGACCCAGTACTTC.

V usage is TRBV7-9 and J usage is TRBJ1-5; 7 nucleotides align to TRBD1. Trimming took 1 base from V and 0 from J; bases not matched to a gene: 6. This CDR3 is 17 amino acids long. From germline, CDR1 is SEHNR and CDR2 FQNEAQ (reference sequence). Here the CDR3 DNA reads TGTGCCAGCAGCTTAGGGGACAGCCATTATAGCAATCAGCCCCAGCATTTT. Its protein is CASSLGDSHYSNQPQHF.